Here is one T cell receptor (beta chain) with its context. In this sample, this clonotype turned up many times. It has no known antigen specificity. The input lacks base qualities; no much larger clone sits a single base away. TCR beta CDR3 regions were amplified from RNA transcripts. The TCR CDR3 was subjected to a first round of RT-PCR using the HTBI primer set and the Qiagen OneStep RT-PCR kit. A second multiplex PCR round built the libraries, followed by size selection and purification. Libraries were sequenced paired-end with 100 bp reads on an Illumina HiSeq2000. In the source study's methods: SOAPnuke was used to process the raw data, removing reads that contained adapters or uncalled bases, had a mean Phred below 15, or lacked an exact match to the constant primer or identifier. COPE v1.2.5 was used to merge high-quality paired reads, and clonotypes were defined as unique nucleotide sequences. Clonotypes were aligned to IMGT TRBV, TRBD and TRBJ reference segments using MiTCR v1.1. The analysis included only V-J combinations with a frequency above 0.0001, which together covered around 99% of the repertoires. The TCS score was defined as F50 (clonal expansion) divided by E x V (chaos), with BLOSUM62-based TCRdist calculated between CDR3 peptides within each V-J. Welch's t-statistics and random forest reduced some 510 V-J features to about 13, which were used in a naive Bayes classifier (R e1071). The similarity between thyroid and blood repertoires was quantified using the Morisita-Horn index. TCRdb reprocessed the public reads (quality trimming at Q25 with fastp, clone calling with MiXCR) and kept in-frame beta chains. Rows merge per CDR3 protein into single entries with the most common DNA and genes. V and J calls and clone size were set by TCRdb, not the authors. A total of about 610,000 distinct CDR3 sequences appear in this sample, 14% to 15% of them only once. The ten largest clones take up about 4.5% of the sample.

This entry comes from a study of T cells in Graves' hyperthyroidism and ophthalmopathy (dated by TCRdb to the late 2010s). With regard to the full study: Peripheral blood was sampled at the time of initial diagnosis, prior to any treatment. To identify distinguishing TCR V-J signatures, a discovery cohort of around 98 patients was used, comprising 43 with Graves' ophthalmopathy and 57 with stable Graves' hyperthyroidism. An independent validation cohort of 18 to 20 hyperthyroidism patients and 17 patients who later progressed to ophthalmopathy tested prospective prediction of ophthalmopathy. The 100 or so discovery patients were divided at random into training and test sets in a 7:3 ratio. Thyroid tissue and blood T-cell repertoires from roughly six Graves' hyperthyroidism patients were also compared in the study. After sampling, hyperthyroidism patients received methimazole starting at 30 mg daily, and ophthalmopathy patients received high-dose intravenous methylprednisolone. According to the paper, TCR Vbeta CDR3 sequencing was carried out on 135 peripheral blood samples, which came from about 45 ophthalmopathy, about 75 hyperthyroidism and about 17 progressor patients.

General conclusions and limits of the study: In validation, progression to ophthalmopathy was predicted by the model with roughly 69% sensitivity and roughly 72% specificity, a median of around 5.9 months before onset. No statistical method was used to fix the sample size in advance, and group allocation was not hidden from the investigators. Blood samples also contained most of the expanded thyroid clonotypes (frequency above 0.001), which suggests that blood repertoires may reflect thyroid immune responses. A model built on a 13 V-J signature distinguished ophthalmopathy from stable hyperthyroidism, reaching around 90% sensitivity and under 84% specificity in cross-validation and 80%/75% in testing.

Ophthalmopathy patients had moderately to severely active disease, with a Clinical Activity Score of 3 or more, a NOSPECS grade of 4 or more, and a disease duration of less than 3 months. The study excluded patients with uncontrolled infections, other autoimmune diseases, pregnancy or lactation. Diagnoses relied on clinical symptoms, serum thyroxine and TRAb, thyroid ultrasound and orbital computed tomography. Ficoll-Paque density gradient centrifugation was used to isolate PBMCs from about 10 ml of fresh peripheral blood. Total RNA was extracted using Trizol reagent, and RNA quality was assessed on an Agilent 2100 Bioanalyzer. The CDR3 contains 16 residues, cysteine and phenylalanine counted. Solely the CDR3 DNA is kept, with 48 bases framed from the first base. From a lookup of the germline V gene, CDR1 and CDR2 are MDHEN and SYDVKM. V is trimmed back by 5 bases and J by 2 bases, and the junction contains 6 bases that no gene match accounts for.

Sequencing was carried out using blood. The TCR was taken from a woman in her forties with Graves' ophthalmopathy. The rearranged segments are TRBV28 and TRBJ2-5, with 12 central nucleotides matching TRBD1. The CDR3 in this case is CASSPWDRGRQETQYF. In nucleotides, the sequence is TGTGCCAGCAGTCCATGGGACAGGGGGCGGCAAGAGACCCAGTACTTC.